Listed here is a single T cell receptor beta chain. The antigen is undetermined. This sample stems from a study of cytomegalovirus exposure and HLA in healthy donors. Study-level information: Early released data comprised around 80 million unique TCRs from HLA-typed donors. General study points: What a later analysis showed was that several of the most significant clusters appeared linked to common viral pathogens. A later examination showed that TCR association rates differed by HLA locus, with DRB1 most and HLA-C fewest. The classifier reportedly diagnosed cytomegalovirus status with high sensitivity and specificity.

Primers included in the PCR were 60 Vbeta and 13 Jbeta primers. Assay: immunoSEQ multiplex PCR; the TCRdb copy retains only in-frame clones and omits some. The sample records 110,000 to 150,000 clones, roughly 80% being singletons. Deletions cut 2 bases from V and 2 bases from J, with 18 bases between. The CDR3 spans 17 residues. Germline V gene data show CDR1 as SEHNR and CDR2 as FQNEAQ (reference sequence). Source material: PBMCs. The sequence derives from a man between 40 and 49 years old in good health and CMV-seronegative. The gene calls are TRBV7-9 and TRBJ2-5; D uncertain. The CDR3 here is CASSLFLSLVRQETQYF. CDR3 nucleotide sequence: TGTGCCAGCAGCTTATTCTTGTCATTGGTTCGGCAAGAGACCCAGTACTTC.